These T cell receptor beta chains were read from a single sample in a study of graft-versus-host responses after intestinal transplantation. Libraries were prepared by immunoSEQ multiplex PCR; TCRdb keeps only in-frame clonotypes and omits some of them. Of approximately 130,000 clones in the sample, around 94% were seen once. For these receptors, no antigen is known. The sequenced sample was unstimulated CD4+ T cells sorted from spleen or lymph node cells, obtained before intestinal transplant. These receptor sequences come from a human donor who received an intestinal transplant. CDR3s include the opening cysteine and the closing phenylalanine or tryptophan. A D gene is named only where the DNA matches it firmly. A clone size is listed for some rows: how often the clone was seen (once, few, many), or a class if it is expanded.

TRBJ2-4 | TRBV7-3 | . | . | CASSPGGSSSGAKNIQYF | TGTGCCAGCAGCCCAGGAGGTTCTTCAAGCGGGGCCAAAAACATTCAGTACTTC
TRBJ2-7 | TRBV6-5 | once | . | CASRLLAGTYEQYF | TGTGCCAGCAGGTTACTAGCCGGCACCTACGAGCAGTACTTC
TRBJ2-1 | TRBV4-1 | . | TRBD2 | CASSQGPAGGEQFF | TGCGCCAGCAGCCAAGGGCCAGCGGGGGGGGAGCAGTTCTTC
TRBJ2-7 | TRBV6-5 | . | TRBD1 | CASSYRQGASYEQYF | TGTGCCAGCAGTTACAGACAGGGGGCTAGCTACGAGCAGTACTTC
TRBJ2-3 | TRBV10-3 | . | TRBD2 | CAISRTVAGGLDTQYF | TGTGCCATCTCCAGAACCGTAGCGGGGGGGTTGGATACGCAGTATTTT
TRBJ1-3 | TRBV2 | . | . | CASRDRSGNTIYF | TGTGCCAGCAGGGACAGATCTGGAAACACCATATATTTT
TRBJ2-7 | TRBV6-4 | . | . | CASSDVPGIIDNEQYF | TGTGCCAGCAGTGACGTTCCCGGAATCATCGACAACGAGCAGTACTTC
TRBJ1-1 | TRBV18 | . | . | CASSPEMNTEAFF | TGTGCCAGCTCACCAGAGATGAACACTGAAGCTTTCTTT
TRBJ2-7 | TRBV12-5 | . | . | CASGLGVRDEQYF | TGTGCTAGTGGTTTGGGTGTCAGGGACGAGCAGTACTTC
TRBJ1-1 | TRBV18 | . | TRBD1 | CASSPYYQGAMNTEAFF | TGTGCCAGCTCACCATATTACCAGGGGGCCATGAACACTGAAGCTTTCTTT
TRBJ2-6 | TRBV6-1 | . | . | CASSELASGANVLTF | TGTGCCAGCAGTGAACTTGCCTCTGGGGCCAACGTCCTGACTTTC
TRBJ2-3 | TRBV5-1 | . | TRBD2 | CASGRTSGGTDTQYF | TGCGCCAGCGGCCGGACTAGCGGGGGCACAGATACGCAGTATTTT
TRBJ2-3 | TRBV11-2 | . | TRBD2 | CASSPSTSGGTDTQYF | TGTGCCAGCAGCCCGTCGACTAGCGGGGGGACAGATACGCAGTATTTT
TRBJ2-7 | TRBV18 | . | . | CASSPAGTSYEQYF | TGTGCCAGCTCACCAGCAGGGACCTCCTACGAGCAGTACTTC
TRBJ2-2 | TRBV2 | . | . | CASSTRNAGELFF | TGTGCCAGCAGTACACGGAATGCCGGGGAGCTGTTTTTT